This T cell receptor (beta chain) came from a study of shared clonotypes between healthy human individuals. Only in-frame clones appear in the TCRdb table, and some are missing; sequencing was by immunoSEQ multiplex PCR. The table includes under 300,000 clones, 50% to 75% detected once. The clonotype originates from a man under 40 in good health. Sequencing was performed on memory CD4+ T cells sorted from blood. Subset given: CD45RA-negative fraction.

Here the CDR3 reads CASSLSGPRGNIQYF. For the CDR3, the DNA is TGTGCCAGCAGCCTGAGCGGGCCCAGGGGGAACATTCAGTACTTC. V and J are TRBV28 and TRBJ2-4; D might be TRBD1 (7 bases). CDR3 length: 15 residues. CDR1 MDHEN and CDR2 SYDVKM come from the germline V gene. The V and J ends lost 6 bases and 7 bases respectively, with 19 bases between them.